Each of the 20 T cell receptor beta chains below was sequenced from the same sample in a study of blood T cells in healthy people across ages. A second PCR of 7 to 11 cycles used a sample-barcoded 5' primer and a J-beta primer mix. Via MiXCR, TCRdb re-called the 5' RACE reads, giving one row per CDR3 protein. The repertoire has about 510,000 distinct CDR3 sequences, around 27% of them found once; the top ten carry approximately 3.5%. The data also belong to a second study, concerning T cells of mothers and their children.

The sequenced sample consisted of blood. The source is a boy between 2 and 10 years old in good health.

The chain joins TRBV14 to TRBJ2-3; D possibly corresponds to TRBD2 (6 bases). The CDR3 is made up of 17 amino acids. V lost 0 bases to trimming and J lost 2 bases, with 15 bases between them. Germline values: CDR1 SGHDN, CDR2 FVKESK. The CDR3 here is CASSQDLSGLHTDTQYF. In nucleotides, the CDR3 is TGTGCCAGCAGCCAAGATCTTTCCGGACTACACACAGATACGCAGTATTTT.

A few counts support this clonotype. The chain is built from TRBV20-1 and TRBJ2-1, with TRBD2 matching over 7 bases. V lost 8 bases, J lost 3 bases, and 4 bases stayed unmatched. The CDR3 consists of 12 residues. The germline V gene encodes CDR1 DFQATT and CDR2 SNEGSKA (reference sequence). CDR3 region: CSSGNSYNEQFF. The CDR3 region has the DNA TGCAGTAGCGGGAACAGCTACAATGAGCAGTTCTTC.

The V call is TRBV27, the J call TRBJ2-5, with 8 bases that match TRBD2. The better agreement between TRBJ2-7 and the DNA end casts doubt on the J call. The germline CDR1 and CDR2 sequences are MNHEY and SMNVEV (reference sequence). The CDR3 spans 16 residues. This CDR3 reads CASSLRPSGRASEQYF. CDR3 in DNA: TGTGCCAGCAGTCTAAGACCGTCCGGGAGGGCAAGCGAGCAGTACTTC.

The J gene is TRBJ2-3, the V gene TRBV11-2, with 10 nucleotides matching TRBD1. CDR1 is SGHAT and CDR2 is FQNNGV in the germline V gene. J lost 5 bases, V lost 6 bases, and 8 bases had no gene match. The CDR3 totals 15 residues. CDR3 sequence: CASRPGQGGIDTQYF. The CDR3 DNA is TGTGCCAGCAGGCCCGGACAGGGGGGAATAGATACGCAGTATTTT.

This sequence joins TRBV20-1 and TRBJ2-5; TRBD2 matches 15 bases. From germline, CDR1 is DFQATT and CDR2 SNEGSKA (reference sequence). V shed 5 bases, J shed 5 bases, and the junction held 12 bases outside the gene matches. This CDR3 is 17 amino acids long. CDR3 residues: CSASTGTSGGIWETQYF. The CDR3 DNA sequence: TGCAGTGCTTCAACCGGGACTAGCGGGGGGATTTGGGAGACCCAGTACTTC.

The chain is built from TRBV7-9 and TRBJ2-1; D is undetermined. The CDR3 runs to 11 residues. Germline V gives CDR1 SEHNR, CDR2 FQNEAQ (reference sequence). The V and J ends lost 6 bases and 10 bases respectively, with 10 bases between them. The CDR3 loop reads CASRAMEEQFF. In DNA form, the CDR3 reads TGTGCCAGCAGGGCGATGGAGGAGCAGTTCTTC.

There are a few counts of this clonotype. The genes are TRBV25-1 and TRBJ2-7, with D unclear. V was pared by 8 bases and J by 3 bases, with 23 bases between. The CDR3 runs 16 residues. Per the germline V gene, CDR1 is MGHDK and CDR2 is SYGVNS. The CDR3 nucleotides are TGTGCCAGCTTTCAAATCCCGTTAATTTTAAACTACGAGCAGTACTTC. It codes for CASFQIPLILNYEQYF.

The chain carries TRBV27 and TRBJ1-1, with D uncertain. V was trimmed by 3 bases and J by 1 base, leaving 9 bases between them. The CDR3 has 14 amino acids. The germline V gene has CDR1 MNHEY and CDR2 SMNVEV (reference sequence). CDR3 residues: CASSFLGRNTEAFF. The CDR3 bases are TGTGCCAGCAGTTTCCTTGGCAGGAACACTGAAGCTTTCTTT.

This clonotype has only a few counts. The rearrangement links TRBV20-1 to TRBJ2-3; 11 bases map to TRBD2. CDR3 size: 14 residues. The V gene end was trimmed by 3 bases and the J gene end by 5 bases; junction bases not matched to a gene: 4. Per the germline V gene, CDR1 is DFQATT and CDR2 is SNEGSKA (reference sequence). This chain's CDR3 is CSASLAGGGDTQYF. CDR3 in DNA: TGCAGTGCTAGTCTAGCGGGAGGTGGAGATACGCAGTATTTT.

The CDR3 here is CASSQEVGGGELFF. The CDR3 bases are TGTGCCAGCAGCCAAGAGGTTGGGGGCGGGGAGCTGTTTTTT. The gene calls are TRBV4-2 and TRBJ2-2; D assignment may be TRBD1 or TRBD2 (5 bases each). The CDR3 is made up of 14 amino acids. The germline V gene encodes CDR1 LGHNA and CDR2 YNFKEQ. V lost 0 bases to trimming and J lost 7 bases, with 9 bases between them.

This clonotype was detected only a few times. The chain couples TRBV6-5 to TRBJ1-6; D gene unclear. The CDR3 is 18 amino acids. The germline CDR1 and CDR2 sequences are MNHEY and SVGAGI. The V end was cut by 2 bases, the J end by 2 bases, with 16 bases between. The CDR3 protein is CASSYGQVNSAYNSPLHF. As DNA, the CDR3 is TGTGCCAGCAGTTACGGGCAGGTGAACAGCGCCTATAATTCACCCCTCCACTTT.

The CDR3 spells CASSSLNTIYF. As DNA, the CDR3 is TGTGCCAGCAGTTCCTTAAACACCATATATTTT. The V and J genes are TRBV6-6 and TRBJ1-3; no clear D gene. The V gene lost 4 bases and the J gene lost 6 bases, with 4 bases spanning the gap. Germline CDR1 reads MNHNY; CDR2 reads SVGAGI (reference sequence). The CDR3 is made up of 11 amino acids.

The table lists this clonotype with a few counts. The rearrangement uses TRBV18 and TRBJ2-5; 7 nucleotides match TRBD1. The better agreement between TRBJ2-1 and the DNA end casts doubt on the J call. The CDR3 spans 15 residues. Germline lookup yields CDR1 KGHSH and CDR2 LQKENI. DNA for the CDR3: TGTGCCAGCTCACGCGACAGGGTCCCCTACAATGAGCAGTTCTTC. Translated, it gives CASSRDRVPYNEQFF.

The CDR3 reads CSARPGAGGSYEQYF. The CDR3 DNA sequence: TGCAGTGCTAGGCCCGGGGCGGGGGGATCCTACGAGCAGTACTTC. The chain recombines TRBV20-1 with TRBJ2-7; 8 nucleotides line up with TRBD2. V lost 3 bases and J lost 1; bases outside the gene matches: 8. Germline V gives CDR1 DFQATT, CDR2 SNEGSKA (reference sequence). The CDR3 has 15 residues.

The rearrangement uses TRBV5-6 and TRBJ2-5; 9 bases are a match to TRBD2. This CDR3 spans 15 amino acids. With V trimmed by 4 bases and J by 5 bases, 9 bases remained unmatched. Germline CDR1 and CDR2: SGHDT and YYEEEE. The CDR3 region is CASSALREGRETQYF. The DNA for the CDR3 is TGTGCCAGCAGCGCCCTGCGGGAGGGCCGTGAGACCCAGTACTTC.

The rearrangement links TRBV5-1 to TRBJ2-1; 8 positions match TRBD2. The V segment lost 2 bases and the J segment 6 bases; nucleotides outside the gene matches: 4. CDR3 length equals 14 residues. CDR1 is SGHRS and CDR2 is YFSETQ in the germline V gene. DNA for the CDR3: TGCGCCAGCAGCTTATCTAGCGGGCTCAATGAGCAGTTCTTC. It is translated as CASSLSSGLNEQFF.

The chain employs TRBV4-2 and TRBJ2-1; 9 bases agree with TRBD2. With 0 bases clipped from V and 4 bases from J, the junction kept 4 bases outside the gene matches. The CDR3 runs 16 residues. CDR1 is LGHNA and CDR2 is YNFKEQ in the germline V gene. CDR3 sequence: CASSQEAGGAYNEQFF. The CDR3 DNA reads TGTGCCAGCAGCCAAGAGGCGGGAGGGGCATACAATGAGCAGTTCTTC.

This chain uses TRBV20-1 with TRBJ1-2, with 8 nucleotides matching TRBD1. J lost 4 bases, V lost 4 bases, and 5 bases had no gene match. CDR3 length: 13 residues. The V gene's germline CDR1 is DFQATT and CDR2 SNEGSKA (reference sequence). CDR3: CSAKGGQGYGYTF. The CDR3 DNA reads TGCAGTGCTAAAGGTGGACAGGGCTATGGCTACACCTTC.

The chain is built from TRBV28 and TRBJ2-5; D gene unclear. The J call may be mistaken, given a closer DNA end match to TRBJ2-7. The V gene's germline CDR1 is MDHEN and CDR2 SYDVKM. This CDR3 is built from 13 residues. The CDR3 bases are TGTGCCAGCATTACTTCCAGATGGGGCGAGCAGTACTTC. This translates into CASITSRWGEQYF.

The CDR3 loop is CSARDLRTSYEQYF. DNA for the CDR3: TGCAGTGCTCGGGACCTCAGAACATCCTACGAGCAGTACTTC. The V gene is TRBV20-1, the J gene TRBJ2-7; D tentatively fits TRBD1 or TRBD2 (5 bases each). The ends were cut back, 5 bases at V and 1 base at J, with 15 bases in the middle. The germline gives CDR1 DFQATT, CDR2 SNEGSKA (reference sequence). There are 14 residues in the CDR3.